The 26 T cell receptor beta chains below come from one sample, sequenced in a study of cytomegalovirus exposure and HLA in healthy donors. The protocol was immunoSEQ multiplex PCR, while the TCRdb copy is restricted to in-frame clones and leaves out a portion. The data contain around 300,000 clones, about 90% of them singletons. The specimen was PBMCs. These receptors all come from a woman in her 30s in good health and CMV-seropositive.

In this sample, this clone turned up once. The rearrangement joins TRBV6-6 to TRBJ1-5; tentatively, D is TRBD1 (5 bases). CDR3 size: 14 residues. The germline CDR1 and CDR2 sequences are MNHNY and SVGAGI (reference sequence). Trimming took off 8 bases at V and 4 bases at J, with 15 bases between the two ends. The CDR3 DNA sequence: TGTGCCAGCTCTACAGGCCGGGGAAATCAGCCCCAGCATTTT. Protein product: CASSTGRGNQPQHF.

This chain joins TRBV30 and TRBJ2-6; D is unclear. The V end was cut by 4 bases, the J end by 4 bases, with 2 bases between. The CDR3 has 11 residues. CDR1 is GTSNPN and CDR2 is SVGIG in the germline V gene (reference sequence). This CDR3 is CAWTGANVLTF. DNA of the CDR3: TGTGCCTGGACCGGGGCCAACGTCCTGACTTTC.

The chain carries TRBV7-9 and TRBJ2-7, with TRBD1 matching 8 bases. Germline CDR1 is SEHNR and CDR2 is FQNEAQ (reference sequence). V lost 1 base and J lost 3; bases outside the gene matches: 5. The CDR3 has 15 amino acids. The CDR3 DNA follows: TGTGCCAGCAGCTTAGAGGGTGACAGGGGCTACGAGCAGTACTTC. Translated, it gives CASSLEGDRGYEQYF.

The rearrangement uses TRBV5-1 and TRBJ2-7; 7 bases are shared with TRBD2. This CDR3 contains 16 residues. Germline V gene lookup returns CDR1 SGHRS and CDR2 YFSETQ. V shed 3 bases and J 3 bases; nucleotides not matched to a gene: 12. CDR3: CASSSGLVQRVYEQYF. The DNA of the CDR3 is TGCGCCAGCAGCTCAGGACTAGTCCAAAGGGTCTACGAGCAGTACTTC.

The V and J genes are TRBV7-2 and TRBJ1-6; D perhaps matches TRBD1 (5 bases). V was pared by 3 bases and J by 7 bases, with 22 bases between. Germline V gives CDR1 SGHTA, CDR2 FQGNSA. The CDR3 runs 18 residues. The CDR3 coding sequence is TGTGCCAGCAGCTTGAGTCAGTGGGGACTAGGCGGGAATTCACCCCTCCACTTT. Protein product: CASSLSQWGLGGNSPLHF.

The V and J genes are TRBV5-5 and TRBJ1-1; D is uncertain. The germline V and J ends were trimmed by 0 bases and 6 bases, with 6 bases remaining between them. Germline loops: CDR1 SGHKS, CDR2 YYEKEE (reference sequence). The CDR3 loop spans 12 amino acids. The CDR3 bases are TGTGCCAGCAGCTTGGATGGGGCTGAAGCTTTCTTT. This codes for CASSLDGAEAFF.

The chain carries TRBV4-2 and TRBJ2-7, with a possible D match to TRBD1 (6 bases). Trimming pared 0 bases from V and 5 bases from J, leaving 14 bases between. Germline CDR1 reads LGHNA; CDR2 reads YNFKEQ. This CDR3 has 15 amino acids. The CDR3 nucleotides are TGTGCCAGCAGCCAAGAAGGGAGCAGGGGCCACGAGCAGTACTTC. Its translation is CASSQEGSRGHEQYF.

V gene TRBV25-1 combines with J gene TRBJ1-1, with 9 bases matching TRBD1. V was pared by 6 bases and J by 3 bases, with 5 bases of the junction left unmatched. The CDR3 runs to 14 residues. Germline CDR1 reads MGHDK; CDR2 reads SYGVNS. CDR3 sequence reads: CASRRTGAYTEAFF. In DNA, the CDR3 is TGTGCCAGCAGGAGGACAGGGGCCTACACTGAAGCTTTCTTT.

In the case of this clone: This same CDR3 is encoded by further DNA sequences in the sample. The V call is TRBV30, the J call TRBJ2-7; a possible D gene is TRBD2 (7 bases). The CDR3 spans 14 residues. CDR1 is GTSNPN and CDR2 is SVGIG in the germline V gene (reference sequence). V lost 0 bases to trimming and J lost 0 bases, with 9 bases between them. The CDR3 loop reads CAWSVRGGSYEQYF. CDR3 DNA: TGTGCCTGGAGTGTAAGGGGGGGCTCCTACGAGCAGTACTTC.

This chain connects TRBV6-1 to TRBJ1-2, with D hard to call. The germline V gene encodes CDR1 MNHNS and CDR2 SASEGT. Trimming stripped 4 bases from V and 1 base from J, with 10 bases between. CDR3 length: 14 residues. In nucleotides, the CDR3 is TGTGCCAGCAGTGTTGGAGGGAATAACTATGGCTACACCTTC. Protein product: CASSVGGNNYGYTF.

The chain combines TRBV28 with TRBJ2-2, with 8 bases matching TRBD2. The V gene's germline CDR1 is MDHEN and CDR2 SYDVKM. This CDR3 is 16 amino acids long. The junction had 7 bases not matched to a gene; V was cut back by 6 bases and J by 1 base. As DNA, the CDR3 is TGTGCCAGCAGCCTCAAAGCGGGAGTGAACACCGGGGAGCTGTTTTTT. This translates into CASSLKAGVNTGELFF.

The chain combines TRBV30 with TRBJ1-5; TRBD1 agrees at 9 bases. The V and J ends lost 1 base and 0 bases, in that order; junction bases with no gene match: 7. CDR3 length: 17 amino acids. The germline V gene has CDR1 GTSNPN and CDR2 SVGIG (reference sequence). The CDR3 nucleotides are TGTGCCTGGAGTGCGGACAGGGGACTCTATAGCAATCAGCCCCAGCATTTT. This sequence encodes CAWSADRGLYSNQPQHF.

The chain couples TRBV30 to TRBJ1-3; D remains unclear. This CDR3 is built from 15 residues. Germline assignment: CDR1 GTSNPN and CDR2 SVGIG (reference sequence). Between the trimmed V and J ends, which lost 4 bases and 3 bases, there was a span of 16 bases. The CDR3 bases are TGTGCCTGGACGCCCCTCCAAGAGTTTGGAAACACCATATATTTT. Protein product: CAWTPLQEFGNTIYF.

The chain couples TRBV27 to TRBJ1-1; D may be TRBD1 (6 bases). The germline gives CDR1 MNHEY, CDR2 SMNVEV (reference sequence). V lost 6 bases to trimming and J lost 8 bases, with 19 bases between them. This CDR3 region has 14 residues. CDR3 nucleotides: TGTGCCAGCAGGGAGACAGGCCTTAACCAAGAAGCTTTCTTT. Its translation is CASRETGLNQEAFF.

The gene calls are TRBV7-2 and TRBJ1-1; TRBD1 is a possible D gene (5 bases). This CDR3 spans 18 amino acids. V lost 5 bases and J lost 0, with 22 bases in between. CDR1 SGHTA and CDR2 FQGNSA come from the germline V gene. The CDR3 region is CASSPPGVMGPMNTEAFF. Here the CDR3 DNA reads TGTGCCAGCAGCCCCCCGGGGGTGATGGGTCCCATGAACACTGAAGCTTTCTTT.

This clone was seen more than once but under ten times. The chain links TRBV4-1 to TRBJ1-1; no clear D. This CDR3 is 12 amino acids long. From germline, CDR1 is MGHRA and CDR2 YSYEKL. The V and J ends lost 0 bases and 3 bases respectively, with 2 bases between them. CDR3 in amino acids: CASSQEYTEAFF. As DNA, the CDR3 is TGCGCCAGCAGCCAAGAGTACACTGAAGCTTTCTTT.

This chain links TRBV4-3 with TRBJ2-1; 7 nucleotides line up with TRBD2. V was pared by 0 bases and J by 12 bases, with 5 bases of the junction left unmatched. The germline CDR1 and CDR2 sequences are LGHNA and YSLEER. The CDR3 spans 13 residues. In nucleotides, the CDR3 is TGCGCCAGCAGCCAAGATCAGCGGGGATGGCAGTTCTTC. Protein product: CASSQDQRGWQFF.

The rearrangement links TRBV4-3 to TRBJ2-1; TRBD2 agrees at 10 bases. Germline-derived CDR1 and CDR2 are LGHNA and YSLEER. The CDR3 contains 17 residues. The V and J ends lost 0 bases and 5 bases, in that order; junction bases with no gene match: 7. DNA for the CDR3: TGCGCCAGCAGCCAAGATGATCTCCTAGCGGGGGACAATGAGCAGTTCTTC. It encodes CASSQDDLLAGDNEQFF.

The V call is TRBV27, the J call TRBJ1-3; 12 bases match TRBD1. The CDR3 totals 18 residues. Germline V CDR1 and CDR2: MNHEY, SMNVEV (reference sequence). The junction had 10 bases not matched to a gene; V was cut back by 5 bases and J by 2 bases. DNA of the CDR3: TGTGCCAGCAGTCTACACCCGGGACAGGGGGCTCCTGGAAACACCATATATTTT. This translates into CASSLHPGQGAPGNTIYF.

This rearrangement joins TRBV4-3 to TRBJ1-1; D unresolved. CDR1 is LGHNA and CDR2 is YSLEER in the germline V gene. Trimming pared 0 bases from V and 4 bases from J, leaving 6 bases between. This CDR3 spans 13 amino acids. CDR3 nucleotides: TGCGCCAGCAGCCAAGACGGGGTCACTGAAGCTTTCTTT. Amino acids: CASSQDGVTEAFF.

This clone was detected only once. The genes are TRBV5-1 and TRBJ2-5; the match to TRBD2 covers 9 bases. Germline lookup yields CDR1 SGHRS and CDR2 YFSETQ. V was pared by 5 bases and J by 4 bases, with 12 bases of the junction left unmatched. The CDR3 contains 16 residues. CDR3: CASRGVGGGAGETQYF. The CDR3 DNA reads TGCGCCAGCAGGGGCGTCGGCGGGGGGGCCGGAGAGACCCAGTACTTC. Using reference TRBV5-1 and TRBJ2-5 for the parts outside the CDR3, the full variable domain is KAGVTQTPRYLIKTRGQQVTLSCSPISGHRSVSWYQQTPGQGLQFLFEYFSETQRNKGNFPGRFSGRQFSNSRSEMNVSTLELGDSALYLCASRGVGGGAGETQYFGPGTRLLVL.

This rearrangement joins TRBV2 to TRBJ1-5; D uncertain. Trimming shortened V by 6 bases and J by 6 bases, and 18 bases separated the two germline ends. Germline assignment: CDR1 SNHLY and CDR2 FYNNEI. The length of the CDR3 is 15 residues. CDR3: CASRDGMNGGQPQHF. DNA of the CDR3: TGTGCCAGCAGGGACGGGATGAACGGAGGTCAGCCCCAGCATTTT.

The genes are TRBV9 and TRBJ2-3; D is ambiguous. CDR1 SGDLS and CDR2 YYNGEE come from the germline V gene. The CDR3 contains 14 residues. The V end was cut by 2 bases, the J end by 0 bases, with 7 bases between. CDR3 DNA: TGTGCCAGCAGCGTTAGTCACAGCACAGATACGCAGTATTTT. Encoded protein: CASSVSHSTDTQYF.

The gene calls are TRBV11-2 and TRBJ2-1; a possible D gene is TRBD2 (5 bases). The CDR3 extends over 18 amino acids. Trimming stripped 4 bases from V and 4 bases from J, with 23 bases between. The V gene's germline CDR1 is SGHAT and CDR2 FQNNGV. This CDR3 reads CASSSRASSTETYNEQFF. The CDR3 DNA sequence: TGTGCCAGCAGCTCGAGGGCCTCTAGCACCGAAACGTACAATGAGCAGTTCTTC. Variable domain in full (rest from reference TRBV11-2 and TRBJ2-1): EAGVAQSPRYKIIEKRQSVAFWCNPISGHATLYWYQQILGQGPKLLIQFQNNGVVDDSQLPKDRFSAERLKGVDSTLKIQPAKLEDSAVYLCASSSRASSTETYNEQFFGPGTRLTVL.

This chain connects TRBV5-1 to TRBJ1-1; D unclear. V was clipped by 7 bases and J by 1 base, with 11 bases between them. The CDR3 loop spans 13 amino acids. Germline V lookup: CDR1 SGHRS, CDR2 YFSETQ. The CDR3 sequence: CASGNEGNTEAFF. The CDR3 nucleotides read TGCGCCAGCGGCAACGAGGGGAACACTGAAGCTTTCTTT.

The gene calls are TRBV7-2 and TRBJ1-1, with D maybe TRBD1 (6 bases). The ends were cut back, 5 bases at V and 1 base at J, with 14 bases in the middle. The CDR3 runs to 15 residues. Per germline, CDR1 SGHTA and CDR2 FQGNSA. The CDR3 nucleotides are TGTGCCAGCAGCCGACTACAGGGCGGGAACACTGAAGCTTTCTTT. Translation gives CASSRLQGGNTEAFF.